The rows below give T cell receptor beta chains drawn from one sample of a study of cytomegalovirus exposure and HLA in healthy donors. Using immunoSEQ multiplex PCR, the repertoire was profiled, and TCRdb retains in-frame clones only, with some absent. The sample shows 150,000 to 200,000 clones, roughly four fifths of them seen only once. The sequenced material came from PBMCs. The receptors come from a man between 18 and 29 years old in good health and CMV-seronegative. Both conserved end residues are part of each CDR3. Fields, in order: clone size, V gene, J gene, D gene, CDR3 protein, CDR3 DNA. The D gene is left open where the match is weak. A row's size may be missing; if present it is once, few, many or a size class.

-,TRBV10-3,TRBJ1-1,-,CAISGATNTEAFF,TGTGCCATCAGTGGGGCAACGAACACTGAAGCTTTCTTT
-,TRBV6-1,TRBJ1-5,-,CASSEAPAETSNQPQHF,TGTGCCAGCAGTGAAGCGCCGGCGGAGACTAGCAATCAGCCCCAGCATTTT
-,TRBV5-1,TRBJ2-3,-,CASSLGGLTDTQYF,TGCGCCAGCAGCTTGGGGGGCCTCACAGATACGCAGTATTTT
-,TRBV7-8,TRBJ2-2,TRBD1,CASRSGQGGTGELFF,TGTGCCAGCAGGTCGGGACAGGGCGGAACCGGGGAGCTGTTTTTT
-,TRBV28,TRBJ1-5,TRBD1,CASSLFTGEFLTGQPQHF,TGTGCCAGCAGTCTATTCACAGGGGAATTTCTCACGGGTCAGCCCCAGCATTTT
few,TRBV19,TRBJ2-7,TRBD1,CASSIAEDRGKGVQYF,TGTGCCAGTAGTATAGCCGAGGACAGGGGGAAAGGGGTGCAGTACTTC
-,TRBV6-5,TRBJ1-1,TRBD1,CASSPDRVRTEAFF,TGTGCCAGCAGCCCCGACAGGGTAAGGACTGAAGCTTTCTTT
-,TRBV6-6,TRBJ1-5,-,CASIRGASNQPQHF,TGTGCCAGCATACGGGGGGCTAGCAATCAGCCCCAGCATTTT
-,TRBV5-1,TRBJ2-7,TRBD2,CASSFAQTSDEQYF,TGCGCCAGCAGCTTCGCCCAGACTAGCGACGAGCAGTACTTC
few,TRBV7-2,TRBJ2-1,TRBD2,CASSYFPGLAGVYNEQFF,TGTGCCAGCAGCTACTTCCCCGGACTAGCGGGAGTCTACAATGAGCAGTTCTTC
-,TRBV19,TRBJ1-5,-,CASSMRKTALNQPQHF,TGTGCCAGTAGTATGAGGAAGACAGCCCTCAATCAGCCCCAGCATTTT
-,TRBV5-1,TRBJ1-2,TRBD1,CASSAGQVTGGYTF,TGCGCCAGCAGCGCGGGACAGGTGACTGGTGGCTACACCTTC
-,TRBV6-1,TRBJ2-7,TRBD1,CASTWGQGTYEQYF,TGTGCCAGCACCTGGGGACAGGGTACCTACGAGCAGTACTTC
-,TRBV11-2,TRBJ2-7,TRBD1,CASSLLAPGQSPREQYF,TGTGCCAGCAGCTTGTTGGCCCCGGGACAGAGCCCCCGGGAGCAGTACTTC
-,TRBV6-5,TRBJ1-1,-,CASSYRSGVGSTEAFF,TGTGCCAGCAGTTACCGTTCAGGGGTCGGATCCACTGAAGCTTTCTTT